The 30 T cell receptor beta chains below were found in one sample sequenced in a study of cytomegalovirus exposure and HLA in healthy donors. The primer mix had 60 Vbeta and 13 Jbeta primers. Here immunoSEQ multiplex PCR was the method, and the copy in TCRdb shows in-frame clones only, minus some. Of 100,000 to 120,000 clones listed, around 85% are singletons. The sequenced sample consisted of PBMCs. The receptors come from a middle-aged man in good health and CMV-seronegative.

This clone came up a few times. The chain's CDR3 is CASSLVGPGETQYF. In DNA, the CDR3 is TGTGCCAGCAGCTTAGTGGGGCCGGGAGAGACCCAGTACTTC. J is TRBJ2-5 and V is TRBV7-6, with a weak D call TRBD1 (5 bases). Trimming took off 1 base at V and 4 bases at J, with 10 bases between the two ends. This CDR3 comprises 14 residues. Germline CDR1 is SGHVS and CDR2 is FNYEAQ.

This clone has just a few counts. The chain is built from TRBV27 and TRBJ1-6, with 7 bases fitting TRBD1. CDR1 MNHEY and CDR2 SMNVEV come from the germline V gene (reference sequence). Trimming at V came to 6 bases and at J to 0 bases, leaving 5 bases not matched to a gene. This CDR3 is built from 16 residues. The CDR3 coding sequence is TGTGCCAGCAGCCGACAGGGCCTCTCCTATAATTCACCCCTCCACTTT. It encodes CASSRQGLSYNSPLHF.

The J gene is TRBJ2-5, the V gene TRBV7-9; no clear D gene. The V gene lost 3 bases and the J gene lost 4 bases, with 9 bases spanning the gap. Germline values: CDR1 SEHNR, CDR2 FQNEAQ (reference sequence). The CDR3 consists of 13 residues. CDR3 in amino acids: CASSFGGGETQYF. The CDR3 DNA follows: TGTGCCAGCAGCTTCGGTGGCGGAGAGACCCAGTACTTC.

The genes are TRBV19 and TRBJ2-2; D is unresolved. Germline CDR1 LNHDA, CDR2 SQIVND (reference sequence). Between the trimmed V and J ends, which lost 1 base and 7 bases, there was a span of 13 bases. The CDR3 contains 15 residues. CDR3 nucleotide sequence: TGTGCCAGTAGTATAGGGCCGTTTGGTGACGGGGAGCTGTTTTTT. It encodes CASSIGPFGDGELFF.

This sequence joins TRBV30 and TRBJ1-5; a weak D match, TRBD1 (5 bases). The V end was cut by 3 bases, the J end by 6 bases, with 15 bases between. Germline assignment: CDR1 GTSNPN and CDR2 SVGIG (reference sequence). This CDR3 has 14 amino acids. CDR3 coding DNA: TGTGCCTGGAGGTCGAGGGGCGGGGGTCAGCCCCAGCATTTT. This encodes CAWRSRGGGQPQHF.

The rearrangement links TRBV6-6 to TRBJ1-2; D is undetermined. Germline lookup yields CDR1 MNHNY and CDR2 SVGAGI (reference sequence). V dropped 8 bases and J dropped 0 bases, with 10 bases sitting between them. CDR3 length: 13 residues. CDR3 amino acids: CASEEVSNYGYTF. As DNA, the CDR3 is TGTGCCAGCGAGGAGGTCTCTAACTATGGCTACACCTTC.

The chain links TRBV7-6 to TRBJ2-1, with a tentative D call TRBD2 (5 bases). The CDR3 has 12 residues. Trimming stripped 2 bases from V and 7 bases from J, with 6 bases between. Germline V gene data show CDR1 as SGHVS and CDR2 as FNYEAQ. The CDR3 DNA reads as TGTGCCAGCAGCTTACGGGGTAATGAGCAGTTCTTC. Protein product: CASSLRGNEQFF.

A few counts support this clone. The rearrangement uses TRBV6-5 and TRBJ1-2; 7 nucleotides match TRBD1. V trimming: 5 bases; J trimming: 8 bases; junction bases outside the gene matches: 8. The CDR3 spans 13 residues. Germline V lookup: CDR1 MNHEY, CDR2 SVGAGI. The CDR3 loop reads CASSRDRARGYTF. The CDR3 DNA reads TGTGCCAGCAGTCGAGACAGGGCGAGGGGCTACACCTTC.

This sequence joins TRBV30 and TRBJ1-2; perhaps TRBD1 as D (5 bases). The CDR3 covers 14 residues. V shed 2 bases and J shed 0 bases, with 10 bases lying between them. Germline V lookup: CDR1 GTSNPN, CDR2 SVGIG (reference sequence). The CDR3 region has the DNA TGTGCCTGGAGTTTGGCAGGGACTAACTATGGCTACACCTTC. Translating gives CAWSLAGTNYGYTF. Together with reference TRBV30 and TRBJ1-2, the CDR3 gives the full variable domain: SQTIHQWPATLVQPVGSPLSLECTVEGTSNPNLYWYRQAAGRGLQLLFYSVGIGQISSEVPQNLSASRPQDRQFILSSKKLLLSDSGFYLCAWSLAGTNYGYTFGSGTRLTVV.

This rearrangement joins TRBV5-8 to TRBJ1-5, with D perhaps matching TRBD1 (5 bases). With 4 bases removed from V and 3 bases from J, the gap between germline ends came to 17 bases. CDR3 length: 16 residues. Germline lookup yields CDR1 SGHTS and CDR2 YDEGEE. CDR3 residues: CASSRPSPGDNQPQHF. The CDR3 bases are TGTGCCAGCAGCCGGCCGTCTCCGGGGGACAATCAGCCCCAGCATTTT.

The rearrangement joins TRBV19 to TRBJ1-5, with 9 bases matching TRBD1. Losses at the gene ends were 7 bases for V and 2 bases for J; bases not matched to a gene: 6. CDR3 size: 15 residues. Germline V lookup: CDR1 LNHDA, CDR2 SQIVND (reference sequence). The CDR3 DNA reads as TGTGCCAGTACTGGACAGGGGTCGCGCAATCAGCCCCAGCATTTT. This encodes CASTGQGSRNQPQHF.

V and J are TRBV9 and TRBJ1-4; 11 nucleotides agree with TRBD1. J lost 7 bases, V lost 4 bases, and 6 bases had no gene match. The germline V gene has CDR1 SGDLS and CDR2 YYNGEE. The CDR3 loop spans 15 amino acids. The CDR3, as DNA: TGTGCCAGCAGCCGAACCGGGACAGGGGGTGAAAAACTGTTTTTT. It encodes CASSRTGTGGEKLFF. The full variable domain, with the rest looked up from reference TRBV9 and TRBJ1-4, is DSGVTQTPKHLITATGQRVTLRCSPRSGDLSVYWYQQSLDQGLQFLIQYYNGEERAKGNILERFSAQQFPDLHSELNLSSLELGDSALYFCASSRTGTGGEKLFFGSGTQLSVL.

This clone appeared once. The chain has TRBV5-1 and TRBJ2-3, with D maybe TRBD1 (6 bases). Trimming removed 4 bases from V and 2 bases from J, with 14 bases in between. The CDR3 runs 15 residues. Germline V gene data show CDR1 as SGHRS and CDR2 as YFSETQ. The CDR3 DNA reads TGCGCCAGCAGCAGATCCGGGACATTCACAGATACGCAGTATTTT. The encoded protein is CASSRSGTFTDTQYF.

This clone appeared once. The chain joins TRBV5-6 to TRBJ2-5; perhaps TRBD1 as D (6 bases). The V end was cut by 2 bases, the J end by 1 base, with 18 bases between. CDR3 length equals 17 residues. CDR1 is SGHDT, CDR2 YYEEEE, per germline. The CDR3 sequence is CASSFALDRIVQETQYF. The CDR3 DNA reads as TGTGCCAGCAGCTTTGCTCTTGACAGGATTGTCCAAGAGACCCAGTACTTC. Combining the CDR3 with reference TRBV5-6 and TRBJ2-5 gives the whole variable domain DAGVTQSPTHLIKTRGQQVTLRCSPKSGHDTVSWYQQALGQGPQFIFQYYEEEERQRGNFPDRFSGHQFPNYSSELNVNALLLGDSALYLCASSFALDRIVQETQYFGPGTRLLVL.

J is TRBJ1-2 and V is TRBV7-9, with D tentatively TRBD1 (5 bases). The length of the CDR3 is 15 residues. V gave up 2 bases and J gave up 6 bases, with 16 bases separating them. Germline CDR1 SEHNR, CDR2 FQNEAQ (reference sequence). Written as DNA, the CDR3 is TGTGCCAGCAGCTTACCCATGCGGGGCCGCGATGGCTACACCTTC. Its protein product is CASSLPMRGRDGYTF.

This sequence joins TRBV5-4 and TRBJ2-4; D is perhaps TRBD2 (5 bases). V was clipped by 0 bases and J by 2 bases, with 12 bases between them. The CDR3 consists of 16 residues. Germline-derived CDR1 and CDR2 are SGHNT and YYREEE (reference sequence). The CDR3 DNA is TGTGCCAGCAGCTTGGAGTCTAGCAGGACCAAAAACATTCAGTACTTC. Translation: CASSLESSRTKNIQYF. Full variable domain (missing parts from reference TRBV5-4 and TRBJ2-4): ETGVTQSPTHLIKTRGQQVTLRCSSQSGHNTVSWYQQALGQGPQFIFQYYREEENGRGNFPPRFSGLQFPNYSSELNVNALELDDSALYLCASSLESSRTKNIQYFGAGTRLSVL.

V usage is TRBV28 and J usage is TRBJ2-5; no firm D call. Per germline, CDR1 MDHEN and CDR2 SYDVKM. The CDR3 has 15 amino acids. With 3 bases removed from V and 3 bases from J, the gap between germline ends came to 14 bases. The CDR3 is CASSFSRKIKETQYF. The CDR3 coding sequence is TGTGCCAGCAGTTTTAGCAGAAAAATCAAAGAGACCCAGTACTTC.

This clone has just one count. The chain carries TRBV2 and TRBJ2-7; D is perhaps TRBD2 (7 bases). The germline V gene encodes CDR1 SNHLY and CDR2 FYNNEI. The CDR3 totals 15 residues. V gave up 2 bases and J gave up 4 bases, with 15 bases separating them. CDR3 sequence (DNA): TGTGCCAGCAGTGAAAGGGTACGGGGGGCATACGAGCAGTACTTC. The encoded protein is CASSERVRGAYEQYF.

CDR3: CASSLVGASPQHF. The CDR3 DNA sequence: TGTGCCAGCAGCCTAGTGGGAGCGTCGCCCCAGCATTTT. The chain has TRBV7-2 and TRBJ1-5; the D is unclear. Trimming removed 5 bases at V and 9 bases at J, with 14 bases between. The CDR3 has 13 residues. CDR1 is SGHTA and CDR2 is FQGNSA in the germline V gene.

The chain links TRBV4-2 to TRBJ1-4, with 8 nucleotides matching TRBD1. The CDR3 length is 17 residues. With V trimmed by 3 bases and J by 8 bases, 14 bases remained unmatched. Germline lookup yields CDR1 LGHNA and CDR2 YNFKEQ. CDR3 protein: CASSHPLLGQGEEKLFF. The CDR3 region has the DNA TGTGCCAGCAGCCACCCATTACTCGGACAGGGAGAAGAAAAACTGTTTTTT.

The V and J genes are TRBV19 and TRBJ2-7, with D perhaps TRBD2 (5 bases). The CDR3 contains 14 residues. CDR1 and CDR2 (germline): LNHDA, SQIVND (reference sequence). The V and J ends lost 5 bases and 1 base respectively, with 12 bases between them. CDR3 amino acids: CASSYLAGSYEQYF. CDR3 coding DNA: TGTGCCAGTAGTTACCTAGCCGGGTCCTACGAGCAGTACTTC.

The chain joins TRBV25-1 to TRBJ2-2; 7 positions agree with TRBD1. The length of the CDR3 is 15 residues. The junction had 5 bases not matched to a gene; V was cut back by 3 bases and J by 4 bases. Germline-derived CDR1 and CDR2 are MGHDK and SYGVNS. CDR3 in amino acids: CASSDNRGITGELFF. The CDR3, as DNA: TGTGCCAGCAGTGATAACAGGGGTATCACCGGGGAGCTGTTTTTT.

This clone occurred once. This rearrangement joins TRBV11-2 to TRBJ1-1, with D tentatively TRBD1 (5 bases). V was clipped by 4 bases and J by 4 bases, with 13 bases between them. CDR3 length equals 14 residues. Germline V gives CDR1 SGHAT, CDR2 FQNNGV. CDR3 protein: CASSSGGGSTEAFF. CDR3 DNA: TGTGCCAGCAGCTCCGGGGGGGGAAGCACTGAAGCTTTCTTT.

The chain combines TRBV6-6 with TRBJ1-6, with D hard to call. The CDR3 extends over 13 amino acids. Trimming pared 2 bases from V and 8 bases from J, leaving 7 bases between. Germline values: CDR1 MNHNY, CDR2 SVGAGI (reference sequence). In DNA form, the CDR3 reads TGTGCCAGCAGTTACCCGGGTGATTCACCCCTCCACTTT. Translating gives CASSYPGDSPLHF.

This chain joins TRBV12-5 and TRBJ2-7; D is perhaps TRBD1 (5 bases). Trimming shortened V by 5 bases and J by 3 bases, and 11 bases separated the two germline ends. The CDR3 length is 13 residues. Germline V CDR1 and CDR2: LGHNT, FRNRAP. CDR3 loop: CASGPRTYYEQYF. The DNA for the CDR3 is TGTGCTAGTGGTCCCCGGACATACTACGAGCAGTACTTC.

The J gene is TRBJ2-7, the V gene TRBV4-3; D is unresolved. Germline V CDR1 and CDR2: LGHNA, YSLEER. This CDR3 has 15 amino acids. V lost 0 bases and J 0 bases, leaving 9 bases between the germline ends. CDR3 bases: TGCGCCAGCAGCCAAGATCGGGTGTCCTCCTACGAGCAGTACTTC. Encoded protein: CASSQDRVSSYEQYF.

The chain combines TRBV5-1 with TRBJ2-5; 9 bases match TRBD1. Losses at the gene ends were 2 bases for V and 4 bases for J; bases not matched to a gene: 6. The CDR3 is made up of 15 amino acids. CDR1 and CDR2 from the germline V gene are SGHRS and YFSETQ. This chain's CDR3 is CASSLMGQGGETQYF. The CDR3 nucleotides are TGCGCCAGCAGCTTAATGGGACAGGGAGGAGAGACCCAGTACTTC.

CDR3: CASSPDTNQPQHF. As DNA, the CDR3 is TGTGCCAGCAGTCCCGACACCAATCAGCCCCAGCATTTT. The V and J genes are TRBV7-2 and TRBJ1-5; unclear D gene. V lost 6 bases to trimming and J lost 3 bases, with 9 bases between them. This CDR3 has 13 residues. Germline assignment: CDR1 SGHTA and CDR2 FQGNSA.

The chain combines TRBV15 with TRBJ2-5; 7 positions agree with TRBD2. The end of the DNA is better explained by TRBJ2-7, so the J call may be wrong. The CDR3 is 12 amino acids. CDR1 is LNHNV, CDR2 YYDKDF, per germline (reference sequence). The CDR3 here is CATSRAGGEQYF. CDR3 DNA sequence: TGTGCCACCAGCAGAGCGGGGGGCGAGCAGTACTTC.

V and J are TRBV9 and TRBJ1-4; D call uncertain. Trimming took 0 bases from V and 3 from J, leaving 9 bases between them. Germline values: CDR1 SGDLS, CDR2 YYNGEE. This CDR3 spans 15 amino acids. The CDR3 region is CASSVGGVPNEKLFF. DNA of the CDR3: TGTGCCAGCAGCGTAGGCGGGGTTCCTAATGAAAAACTGTTTTTT.